The next 28 T cell receptor beta chains were all read from a single sample in a study of T cell changes during pregnancy in multiple sclerosis. Profiling relied on immunoSEQ multiplex PCR, and the TCRdb table lists in-frame clones only, not all of them. The sample gives about 92,000 clones, over 80% of which show up once; over 2% is in the top ten. The sample was peripheral blood, taken in the first trimester of pregnancy. These receptors came from a female donor with multiple sclerosis, enrolled in a pregnancy study.

This chain uses TRBV6-5 with TRBJ2-5; no firm D call. V was clipped by 6 bases and J by 1 base, with 3 bases between them. There are 11 residues in the CDR3. Germline loops: CDR1 MNHEY, CDR2 SVGAGI. CDR3 in amino acids: CASSRQETQYF. The CDR3 DNA sequence: TGTGCCAGCAGCCGCCAAGAGACCCAGTACTTC.

V usage is TRBV5-1 and J usage is TRBJ1-1, with a possible D match to TRBD1 (5 bases). Germline assignment: CDR1 SGHRS and CDR2 YFSETQ. The V end lost 3 bases, the J end lost 4 bases, and 16 bases lay between the germline ends. This CDR3 is built from 15 residues. The CDR3 DNA reads TGCGCCAGCAGCTCGCCGGGACTCCCGATCACTGAAGCTTTCTTT. It translates to CASSSPGLPITEAFF.

V gene TRBV4-2 combines with J gene TRBJ2-7; D may be TRBD1 (6 bases). Trimming took 0 bases from V and 2 from J, leaving 14 bases between them. This CDR3 contains 16 residues. CDR1 is LGHNA, CDR2 YNFKEQ, per germline. This CDR3 reads CASSQDTGHKTYEQYF. The CDR3, as DNA: TGTGCCAGCAGCCAAGACACGGGACACAAAACCTACGAGCAGTACTTC.

The genes are TRBV5-8 and TRBJ1-4, with D uncertain. The CDR3 covers 15 residues. The germline CDR1 and CDR2 sequences are SGHTS and YDEGEE. V was pared by 4 bases and J by 3 bases, with 13 bases between. The CDR3 loop is CASSPQDSSNEKLFF. The CDR3 DNA is TGTGCCAGCAGCCCGCAGGACTCATCTAATGAAAAACTGTTTTTT.

This clone was observed once. The chain uses TRBV4-1 and TRBJ2-7, with D perhaps TRBD2 (5 bases). Trimming took 0 bases from V and 4 from J, leaving 7 bases between them. Germline CDR1 MGHRA, CDR2 YSYEKL. The CDR3 contains 13 residues. CDR3: CASSQESGYEQYF. In DNA, the CDR3 is TGCGCCAGCAGCCAAGAGTCGGGATACGAGCAGTACTTC.

This chain joins TRBV2 and TRBJ2-7; D not resolved. V was pared by 5 bases and J by 0 bases, with 8 bases between. The CDR3 spans 13 residues. Germline assignment: CDR1 SNHLY and CDR2 FYNNEI. CDR3 in amino acids: CASSLTRSYEQYF. In DNA form, the CDR3 reads TGTGCCAGCAGTCTCACACGCTCCTACGAGCAGTACTTC.

The V and J genes are TRBV6-1 and TRBJ1-1; a weak D match, TRBD1 (5 bases). V dropped 3 bases and J dropped 4 bases, with 9 bases sitting between them. The germline V gene has CDR1 MNHNS and CDR2 SASEGT. The CDR3 spans 13 residues. CDR3 in DNA: TGTGCCAGCAGTGAGCGGGGACCCACTGAAGCTTTCTTT. Translated, it gives CASSERGPTEAFF.

The rearrangement uses TRBV14 and TRBJ2-1; D ambiguous. The germline V gene has CDR1 SGHDN and CDR2 FVKESK. The CDR3 is 10 residues long. V was shortened by 6 bases and J by 7 bases, with 4 bases between the two germline ends. The CDR3: CASRSNEQFF. In DNA, the CDR3 is TGTGCCAGCAGGTCAAATGAGCAGTTCTTC.

The V call is TRBV7-9, the J call TRBJ2-7, with 9 positions matching TRBD1. CDR1 and CDR2 (germline): SEHNR, FQNEAQ (reference sequence). V trimming: 1 base; J trimming: 0 bases; junction bases outside the gene matches: 4. The CDR3 is 16 residues long. The CDR3 sequence: CASSLVPGQGSYEQYF. The CDR3 region has the DNA TGTGCCAGCAGCTTAGTACCGGGACAGGGCTCCTACGAGCAGTACTTC.

The table lists this clone with a count of one. J is TRBJ1-1 and V is TRBV7-3, with D uncertain. Germline V gives CDR1 SGHTA, CDR2 FQGTGA. V was trimmed by 0 bases and J by 5 bases, leaving 13 bases between them. This CDR3 region has 15 residues. The CDR3 region is CASSLTFGERTEAFF. CDR3 coding DNA: TGTGCCAGCAGCTTAACGTTCGGGGAGAGGACTGAAGCTTTCTTT.

V gene TRBV6-1 combines with J gene TRBJ1-2; possible D gene TRBD1, 5 bases. Germline V lookup: CDR1 MNHNS, CDR2 SASEGT. The V end lost 2 bases, the J end lost 4 bases, and 32 bases lay between the germline ends. The CDR3 has 21 amino acids. The CDR3 nucleotides are TGTGCCAGCAGTGAATTTCTGTTTACAGGAGCAGAATCCCACTTCGGCTATGGCTACACCTTC. It translates to CASSEFLFTGAESHFGYGYTF.

V usage is TRBV28 and J usage is TRBJ2-7, with D possibly TRBD2 on 6 matching bases. The CDR3 sequence is 13 residues long. Trimming took 6 bases from V and 6 from J, leaving 15 bases between them. Germline-derived CDR1 and CDR2 are MDHEN and SYDVKM. The CDR3 sequence: CASSAGLGGEQYF. Written as DNA, the CDR3 is TGTGCCAGCAGCGCGGGACTCGGGGGCGAGCAGTACTTC.

The sample holds one count of this clone. The chain has TRBV10-3 and TRBJ2-7; TRBD2 matches 9 bases. The CDR3 runs to 12 residues. V lost 5 bases to trimming and J lost 6 bases; unmatched junction nucleotides: 2. Germline V CDR1 and CDR2: ENHRY, SYGVKD. CDR3 sequence: CAISYSGSEQYF. The DNA for the CDR3 is TGTGCCATCAGTTATAGCGGGAGCGAGCAGTACTTC.

The rearrangement links TRBV19 to TRBJ2-1; weak D call: TRBD2 (5 bases). Per the germline V gene, CDR1 is LNHDA and CDR2 is SQIVND (reference sequence). Trimming stripped 3 bases from V and 8 bases from J, with 14 bases between. CDR3 length: 14 residues. As DNA, the CDR3 is TGTGCCAGTAGTATCGATTCTCTCGGGGATGAGCAGTTCTTC. Amino acids: CASSIDSLGDEQFF.

The CDR3, as DNA: TGTGCCAGCAGCAGGGGACTAGCGGGATCCTACAATGAGCAGTTCTTC. Translating it yields CASSRGLAGSYNEQFF. The chain carries TRBV2 and TRBJ2-1; TRBD2 aligns across 13 bases. Trimming cost V 6 bases and J 1 base; bases outside gene matches: 3. Germline V gene lookup returns CDR1 SNHLY and CDR2 FYNNEI. The CDR3 has 16 amino acids.

The chain employs TRBV5-8 and TRBJ1-1, with D unclear. The CDR3 totals 14 residues. The germline gives CDR1 SGHTS, CDR2 YDEGEE. Deletions cut 1 base from V and 1 base from J, with 8 bases between. This CDR3 reads CASSLTRSNTEAFF. In DNA form, the CDR3 reads TGTGCCAGCAGCTTGACTAGGTCGAACACTGAAGCTTTCTTT.

The rearrangement joins TRBV7-3 to TRBJ2-2; a possible D gene is TRBD2 (6 bases). Trimming left V 5 bases short and J 5 bases short, with 12 bases between. CDR3 size: 14 residues. Germline V CDR1 and CDR2: SGHTA, FQGTGA. The CDR3 DNA reads as TGTGCCAGCAGCACCGGGACTCGAACCGGGGAGCTGTTTTTT. Translating it yields CASSTGTRTGELFF.

Concerning this clone: At one of its ends the junction is not consistent with the germline gene, which may arise from a read error. The chain uses TRBV28 and TRBJ2-7, with D possibly matching TRBD2 (5 bases). CDR3 length: 14 residues. Per germline, CDR1 MDHEN and CDR2 SYDVKM. The CDR3 DNA reads TGTGCCAGCGCCTCCCCTGGAGGCAGAGAGAACGGTCACTTC. It codes for CASASPGGRENGHF.

The chain carries TRBV6-5 and TRBJ2-1, with 10 bases that match TRBD2. This CDR3 has 15 amino acids. The germline CDR1 and CDR2 sequences are MNHEY and SVGAGI. V was clipped by 4 bases and J by 5 bases; unmatched bases: 5. CDR3 sequence reads: CASSFWTSGNNEQFF. In DNA form, the CDR3 reads TGTGCCAGCAGTTTCTGGACTAGCGGAAACAATGAGCAGTTCTTC.

The rearrangement uses TRBV4-1 and TRBJ2-7; TRBD1 agrees at 9 bases. The CDR3 has 16 residues. Germline V gene data show CDR1 as MGHRA and CDR2 as YSYEKL. Trimming removed 1 base from V and 2 bases from J; junction bases left unmatched: 6. In DNA form, the CDR3 reads TGCGCCAGCAGCCAAGGCCCGGGGACAGGGACCTACGAGCAGTACTTC. Its protein product is CASSQGPGTGTYEQYF.

The J gene is TRBJ2-7, the V gene TRBV7-6; TRBD2 agrees at 8 bases. J was trimmed by 6 bases and V by 0 bases; bases with no gene match: 10. The CDR3 is 16 residues long. Germline V CDR1 and CDR2: SGHVS, FNYEAQ. As DNA, the CDR3 is TGTGCCAGCAGCTTAGCCTCACCGGGACTAGTGAGCGAGCAGTACTTC. This encodes CASSLASPGLVSEQYF.

The V call is TRBV6-4, the J call TRBJ2-3, with a weak D call TRBD2 (6 bases). With 8 bases removed from V and 3 bases from J, the gap between germline ends came to 15 bases. This CDR3 is 14 amino acids long. CDR1 MRHNA and CDR2 SNTAGT come from the germline V gene. The CDR3 region has the DNA TGTGCCAGCGAAAACCGGGACTCAACAGATACGCAGTATTTT. It encodes CASENRDSTDTQYF.

The chain links TRBV2 to TRBJ1-5; 11 positions match TRBD1. Germline V gene data show CDR1 as SNHLY and CDR2 as FYNNEI. V dropped 5 bases and J dropped 9; count of bases not matched to a gene: 9. The CDR3 is made up of 15 amino acids. Here the CDR3 DNA reads TGTGCCAGCAGTCCAGGGACAGGGGGTTTTCTGCCCCAGCATTTT. Its translation is CASSPGTGGFLPQHF.

The chain employs TRBV18 and TRBJ1-4; possible D gene TRBD1, 5 bases. This CDR3 is built from 16 residues. Germline V gene data show CDR1 as KGHSH and CDR2 as LQKENI. Trimming stripped 1 base from V and 10 bases from J, with 19 bases between. CDR3: CASSPLAGLPVGKLFF. Written as DNA, the CDR3 is TGTGCCAGCTCACCACTGGCAGGGCTACCCGTAGGAAAACTGTTTTTT.

J is TRBJ2-1 and V is TRBV29-1; TRBD2 matches at 9 bases. V shed 4 bases, J shed 2 bases, and the junction held 6 bases outside the gene matches. CDR1 and CDR2 from the germline V gene are SQVTM and ANQGSEA. This CDR3 spans 15 amino acids. DNA of the CDR3: TGCAGCGTTGTTGCTAGCGGGAAGGCCTACAATGAGCAGTTCTTC. It is translated as CSVVASGKAYNEQFF.

The chain combines TRBV7-8 with TRBJ1-3; unclear D gene. The V end lost 3 bases, the J end lost 4 bases, and 10 bases lay between the germline ends. Germline V gives CDR1 SGHVS, CDR2 FQNEAQ. CDR3 size: 14 residues. The CDR3 region is CASSLGDIGNTIYF. The CDR3 nucleotides are TGTGCCAGCAGCTTGGGAGACATAGGAAACACCATATATTTT. Full variable domain (missing parts from reference TRBV7-8 and TRBJ1-3): GAGVSQSPRYKVAKRGQDVALRCDPISGHVSLFWYQQALGQGPEFLTYFQNEAQLDKSGLPSDRFFAERPEGSVSTLKIQRTQQEDSAVYLCASSLGDIGNTIYFGEGSWLTVV.

The rearrangement uses TRBV4-1 and TRBJ1-5; 10 bases fit TRBD1. The CDR3 sequence is 13 residues long. Trimming cost V 5 bases and J 7 bases; bases outside gene matches: 2. CDR1 and CDR2 from the germline V gene are MGHRA and YSYEKL. The DNA of the CDR3 is TGCGCCAGCAGCTGGGACAGGGGACAGCCCCAGCATTTT. As protein: CASSWDRGQPQHF.

V gene TRBV27 combines with J gene TRBJ2-5; tentative D call: TRBD1 (5 bases). CDR1 and CDR2 (germline): MNHEY, SMNVEV (reference sequence). The CDR3 has 14 residues. The ends were cut back, 5 bases at V and 2 bases at J, with 12 bases in the middle. The CDR3 spells CASSADRIQETQYF. In nucleotides, the CDR3 is TGTGCCAGCAGTGCCGACAGAATACAAGAGACCCAGTACTTC.